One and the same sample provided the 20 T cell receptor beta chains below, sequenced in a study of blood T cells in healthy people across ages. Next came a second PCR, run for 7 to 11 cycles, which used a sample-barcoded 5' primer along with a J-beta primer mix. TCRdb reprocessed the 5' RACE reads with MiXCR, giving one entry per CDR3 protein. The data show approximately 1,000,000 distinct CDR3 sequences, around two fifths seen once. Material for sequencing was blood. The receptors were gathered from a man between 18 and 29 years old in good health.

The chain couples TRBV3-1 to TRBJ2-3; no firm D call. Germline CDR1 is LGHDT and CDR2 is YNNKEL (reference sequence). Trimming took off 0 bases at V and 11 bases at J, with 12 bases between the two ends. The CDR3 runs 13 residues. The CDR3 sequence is CASSQDVGTMQYF. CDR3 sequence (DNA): TGTGCCAGCAGCCAAGATGTGGGCACAATGCAGTATTTT.

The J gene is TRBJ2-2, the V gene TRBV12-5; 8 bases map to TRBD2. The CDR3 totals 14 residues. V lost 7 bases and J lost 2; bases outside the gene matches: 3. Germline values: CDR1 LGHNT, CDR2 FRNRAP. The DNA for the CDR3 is TGTGCTAGTGTGAGCGGGGGAAACACCGGGGAGCTGTTTTTT. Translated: CASVSGGNTGELFF.

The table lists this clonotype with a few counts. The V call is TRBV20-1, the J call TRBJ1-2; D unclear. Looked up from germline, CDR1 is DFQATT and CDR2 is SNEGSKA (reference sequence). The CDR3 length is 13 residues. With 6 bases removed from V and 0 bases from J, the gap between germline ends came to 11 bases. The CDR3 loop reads CSASGAANYGYTF. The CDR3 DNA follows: TGCAGTGCCTCGGGCGCAGCTAACTATGGCTACACCTTC.

CDR3 amino acids: CSATSGAVNTEAFF. CDR3 DNA sequence: TGCAGTGCTACCTCCGGGGCCGTGAACACTGAAGCTTTCTTT. This chain links TRBV20-1 with TRBJ1-1, with a tentative D call TRBD1 (5 bases). The V gene's germline CDR1 is DFQATT and CDR2 SNEGSKA (reference sequence). Trimming removed 4 bases from V and 0 bases from J, with 12 bases in between. CDR3 size: 14 residues.

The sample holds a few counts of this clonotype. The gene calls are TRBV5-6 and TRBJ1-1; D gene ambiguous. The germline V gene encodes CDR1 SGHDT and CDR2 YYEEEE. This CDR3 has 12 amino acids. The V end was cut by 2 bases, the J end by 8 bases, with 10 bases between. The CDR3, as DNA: TGTGCCAGCAGCTTCGTTTCGGGGGAAGCTTTCTTT. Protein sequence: CASSFVSGEAFF. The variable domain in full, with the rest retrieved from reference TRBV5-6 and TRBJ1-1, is DAGVTQSPTHLIKTRGQQVTLRCSPKSGHDTVSWYQQALGQGPQFIFQYYEEEERQRGNFPDRFSGHQFPNYSSELNVNALLLGDSALYLCASSFVSGEAFFGQGTRLTVV.

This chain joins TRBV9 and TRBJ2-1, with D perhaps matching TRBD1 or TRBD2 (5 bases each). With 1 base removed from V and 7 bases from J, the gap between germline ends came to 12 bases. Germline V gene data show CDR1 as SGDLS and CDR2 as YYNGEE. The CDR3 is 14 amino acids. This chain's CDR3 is CASSVLGTGNEQFF. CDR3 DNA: TGTGCCAGCAGCGTATTGGGGACGGGGAATGAGCAGTTCTTC. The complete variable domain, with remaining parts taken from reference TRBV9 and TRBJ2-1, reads DSGVTQTPKHLITATGQRVTLRCSPRSGDLSVYWYQQSLDQGLQFLIQYYNGEERAKGNILERFSAQQFPDLHSELNLSSLELGDSALYFCASSVLGTGNEQFFGPGTRLTVL.

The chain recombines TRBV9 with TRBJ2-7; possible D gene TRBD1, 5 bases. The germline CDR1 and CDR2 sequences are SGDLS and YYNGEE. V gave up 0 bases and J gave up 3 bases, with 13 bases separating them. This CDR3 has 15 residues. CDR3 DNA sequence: TGTGCCAGCAGCGTAGCCCCAGGGTATTACTACGAGCAGTACTTC. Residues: CASSVAPGYYYEQYF.

The CDR3 region has the DNA TGTGCCACCAGTGATCCTCGGACAGGGTTGGGCGGGGAGCTGTTTTTT. Protein: CATSDPRTGLGGELFF. The rearrangement uses TRBV24-1 and TRBJ2-2, with 8 bases matching TRBD1. CDR1 is KGHDR and CDR2 is SFDVKD in the germline V gene. This CDR3 spans 16 amino acids. The V gene end was trimmed by 3 bases and the J gene end by 7 bases; junction bases not matched to a gene: 9.

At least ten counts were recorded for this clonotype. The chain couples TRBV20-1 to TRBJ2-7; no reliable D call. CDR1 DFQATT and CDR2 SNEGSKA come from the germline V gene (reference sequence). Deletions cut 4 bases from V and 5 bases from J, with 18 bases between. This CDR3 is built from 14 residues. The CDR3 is CSATSVYNLHEQYF. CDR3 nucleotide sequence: TGCAGTGCTACCTCCGTGTACAACCTCCACGAGCAGTACTTC.

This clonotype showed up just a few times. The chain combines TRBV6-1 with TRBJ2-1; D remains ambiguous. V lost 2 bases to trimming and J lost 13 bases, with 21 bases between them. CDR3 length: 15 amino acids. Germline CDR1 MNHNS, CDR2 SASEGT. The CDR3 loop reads CASSELASISSSQFF. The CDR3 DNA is TGTGCCAGCAGTGAATTGGCCTCGATTTCATCTAGTCAGTTCTTC.

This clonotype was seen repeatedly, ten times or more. The CDR3 DNA is TGTGCCAGCAGTTCGGGACTAGCGGGTTCCTACAATGAGCAGTTCTTC. Its protein is CASSSGLAGSYNEQFF. The chain combines TRBV12-3 or TRBV12-4 with TRBJ2-1, with 12 bases that match TRBD2. Trimming at V came to 4 bases and at J to 1 base, leaving 2 bases not matched to a gene. This CDR3 has 16 amino acids.

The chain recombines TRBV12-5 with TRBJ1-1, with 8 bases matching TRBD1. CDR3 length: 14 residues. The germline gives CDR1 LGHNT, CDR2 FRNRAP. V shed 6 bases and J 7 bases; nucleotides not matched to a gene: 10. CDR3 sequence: CASGLGTGLYEAFF. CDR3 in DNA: TGTGCTAGTGGGTTAGGGACAGGACTCTATGAAGCTTTCTTT.

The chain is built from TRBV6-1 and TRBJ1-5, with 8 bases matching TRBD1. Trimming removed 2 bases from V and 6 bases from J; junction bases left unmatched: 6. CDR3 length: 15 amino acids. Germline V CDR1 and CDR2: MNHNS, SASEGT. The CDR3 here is CASSERAGGSQPQHF. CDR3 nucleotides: TGTGCCAGCAGTGAACGGGCAGGGGGCAGTCAGCCCCAGCATTTT.

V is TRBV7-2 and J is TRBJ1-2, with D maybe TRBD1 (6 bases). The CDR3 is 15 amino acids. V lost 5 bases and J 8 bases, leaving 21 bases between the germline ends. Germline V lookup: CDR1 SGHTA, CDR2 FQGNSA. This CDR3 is CASSRTTGSSEGYTF. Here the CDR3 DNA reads TGTGCCAGCAGCCGAACTACAGGGAGTAGCGAGGGCTACACCTTC.

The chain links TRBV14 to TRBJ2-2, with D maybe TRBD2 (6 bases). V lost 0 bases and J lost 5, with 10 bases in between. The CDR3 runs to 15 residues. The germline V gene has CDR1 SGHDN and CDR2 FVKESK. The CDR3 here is CASSQDAGRTGELFF. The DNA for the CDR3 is TGTGCCAGCAGCCAAGATGCAGGGAGGACCGGGGAGCTGTTTTTT. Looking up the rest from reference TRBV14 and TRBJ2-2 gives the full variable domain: EAGVTQFPSHSVIEKGQTVTLRCDPISGHDNLYWYRRVMGKEIKFLLHFVKESKQDESGMPNNRFLAERTGGTYSTLKVQPAELEDSGVYFCASSQDAGRTGELFFGEGSRLTVL.

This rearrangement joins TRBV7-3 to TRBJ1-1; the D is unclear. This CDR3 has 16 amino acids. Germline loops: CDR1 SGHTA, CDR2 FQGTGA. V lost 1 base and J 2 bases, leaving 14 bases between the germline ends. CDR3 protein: CASSLKPRDRNTEAFF. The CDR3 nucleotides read TGTGCCAGCAGCTTAAAGCCCAGAGACCGAAACACTGAAGCTTTCTTT.

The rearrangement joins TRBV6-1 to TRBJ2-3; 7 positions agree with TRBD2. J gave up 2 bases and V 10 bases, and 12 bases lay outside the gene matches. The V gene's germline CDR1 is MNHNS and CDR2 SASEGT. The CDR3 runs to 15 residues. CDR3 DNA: TGTGCCATCGGAACATCCGGGACTAACACAGATACGCAGTATTTT. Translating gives CAIGTSGTNTDTQYF.

CDR3 coding DNA: TGTGCCAGCTATCAGATAGCGGAAGAGACCCAGTACTTC. It translates to CASYQIAEETQYF. The chain joins TRBV6-6 to TRBJ2-5; D is perhaps TRBD2 (6 bases). The ends were cut back, 8 bases at V and 3 bases at J, with 13 bases in the middle. Germline CDR1 and CDR2: MNHNY and SVGAGI (reference sequence). CDR3 length equals 13 residues.

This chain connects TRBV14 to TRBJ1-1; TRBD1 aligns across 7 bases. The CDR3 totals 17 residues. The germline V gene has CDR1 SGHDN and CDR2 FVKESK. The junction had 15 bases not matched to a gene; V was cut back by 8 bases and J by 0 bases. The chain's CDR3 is CASAKLTSRGVNTEAFF. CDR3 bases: TGTGCCAGCGCGAAATTAACTTCCAGGGGGGTGAACACTGAAGCTTTCTTT. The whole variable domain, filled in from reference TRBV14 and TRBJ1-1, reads EAGVTQFPSHSVIEKGQTVTLRCDPISGHDNLYWYRRVMGKEIKFLLHFVKESKQDESGMPNNRFLAERTGGTYSTLKVQPAELEDSGVYFCASAKLTSRGVNTEAFFGQGTRLTVV.

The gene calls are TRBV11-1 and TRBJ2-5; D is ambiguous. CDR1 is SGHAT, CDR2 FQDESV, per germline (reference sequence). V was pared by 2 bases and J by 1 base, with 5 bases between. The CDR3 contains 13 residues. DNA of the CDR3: TGTGCCAGCAGCTTACGGTTCCAAGAGACCCAGTACTTC. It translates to CASSLRFQETQYF.